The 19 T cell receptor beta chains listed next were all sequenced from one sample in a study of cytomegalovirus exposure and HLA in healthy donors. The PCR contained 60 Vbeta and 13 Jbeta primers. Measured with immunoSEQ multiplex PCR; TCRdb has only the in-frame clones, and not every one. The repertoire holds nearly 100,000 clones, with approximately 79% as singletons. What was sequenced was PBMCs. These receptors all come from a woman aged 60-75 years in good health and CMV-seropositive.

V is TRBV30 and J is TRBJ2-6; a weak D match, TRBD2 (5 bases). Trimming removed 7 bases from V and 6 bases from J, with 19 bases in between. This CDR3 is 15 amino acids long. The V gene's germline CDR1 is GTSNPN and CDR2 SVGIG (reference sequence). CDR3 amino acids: CAFRELLKMANVLTF. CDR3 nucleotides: TGTGCCTTCCGGGAATTACTAAAAATGGCCAACGTCCTGACTTTC.

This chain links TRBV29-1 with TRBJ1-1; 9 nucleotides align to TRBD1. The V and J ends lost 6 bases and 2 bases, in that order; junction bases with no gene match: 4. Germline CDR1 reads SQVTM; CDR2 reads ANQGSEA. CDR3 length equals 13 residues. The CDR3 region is CSVRTGVNTEAFF. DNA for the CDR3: TGCAGCGTACGGACAGGGGTAAACACTGAAGCTTTCTTT.

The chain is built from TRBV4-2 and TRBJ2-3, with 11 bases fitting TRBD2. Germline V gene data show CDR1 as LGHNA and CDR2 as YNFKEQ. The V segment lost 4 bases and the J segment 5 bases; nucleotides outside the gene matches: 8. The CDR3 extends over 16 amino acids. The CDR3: CASSRSGTSGRDTQYF. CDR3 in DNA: TGTGCCAGCAGCCGGTCGGGGACTAGCGGCAGAGATACGCAGTATTTT.

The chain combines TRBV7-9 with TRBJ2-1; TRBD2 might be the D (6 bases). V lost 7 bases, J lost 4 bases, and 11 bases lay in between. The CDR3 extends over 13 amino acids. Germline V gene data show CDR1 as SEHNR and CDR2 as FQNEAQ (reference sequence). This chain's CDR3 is CASTSAGYNEQFF. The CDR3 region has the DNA TGTGCCAGCACCTCTGCGGGGTACAATGAGCAGTTCTTC.

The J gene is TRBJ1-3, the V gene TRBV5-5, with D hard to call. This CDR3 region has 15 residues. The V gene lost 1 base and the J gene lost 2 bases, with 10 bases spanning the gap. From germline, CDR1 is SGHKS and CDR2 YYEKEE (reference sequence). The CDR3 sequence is CASSLSRVPGNTIYF. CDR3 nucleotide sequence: TGTGCCAGCAGCTTGTCGAGGGTCCCTGGAAACACCATATATTTT.

The CDR3 DNA sequence: TGTGCCAGCAAATTGGGGGGAACTGAAGCTTTCTTT. This codes for CASKLGGTEAFF. The chain has TRBV28 and TRBJ1-1; a possible D gene is TRBD1 (5 bases). V dropped 7 bases and J dropped 5 bases, with 11 bases sitting between them. CDR3 length equals 12 residues. CDR1 and CDR2 (germline): MDHEN, SYDVKM. The whole variable domain, remainder taken from reference TRBV28 and TRBJ1-1, is DVKVTQSSRYLVKRTGEKVFLECVQDMDHENMFWYRQDPGLGLRLIYFSYDVKMKEKGDIPEGYSVSREKKERFSLILESASTNQTSMYLCASKLGGTEAFFGQGTRLTVV.

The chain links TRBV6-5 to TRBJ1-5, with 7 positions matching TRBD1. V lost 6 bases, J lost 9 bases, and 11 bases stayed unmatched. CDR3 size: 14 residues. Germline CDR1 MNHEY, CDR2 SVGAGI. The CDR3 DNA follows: TGTGCCAGCAGGATCGGGACAGCTGAGGGGCCCCAGCATTTT. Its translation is CASRIGTAEGPQHF.

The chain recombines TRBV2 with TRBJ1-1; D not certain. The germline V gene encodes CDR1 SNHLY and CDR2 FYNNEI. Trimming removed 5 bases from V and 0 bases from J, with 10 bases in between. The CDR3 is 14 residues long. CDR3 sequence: CASSLGRMNTEAFF. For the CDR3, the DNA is TGTGCCAGCAGTCTTGGGCGTATGAACACTGAAGCTTTCTTT.

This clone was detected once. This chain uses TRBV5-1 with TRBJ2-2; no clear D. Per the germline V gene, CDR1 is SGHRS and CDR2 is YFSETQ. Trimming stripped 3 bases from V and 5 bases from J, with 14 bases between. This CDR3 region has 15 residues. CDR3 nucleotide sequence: TGCGCCAGCAGCTATAAAGCGACCGGTACCGGGGAGCTGTTTTTT. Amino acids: CASSYKATGTGELFF.

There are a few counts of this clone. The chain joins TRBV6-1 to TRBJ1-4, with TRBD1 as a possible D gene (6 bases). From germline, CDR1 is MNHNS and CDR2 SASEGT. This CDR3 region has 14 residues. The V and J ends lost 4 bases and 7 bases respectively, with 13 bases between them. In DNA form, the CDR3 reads TGTGCCAGCAGTGTACGGGACATGGTTGAAAAACTGTTTTTT. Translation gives CASSVRDMVEKLFF.

The CDR3 spells CASSLAAAGSYNEQFF. As DNA, the CDR3 is TGCGCCAGCAGCTTGGCGGCAGCCGGGTCCTACAATGAGCAGTTCTTC. The chain couples TRBV5-1 to TRBJ2-1, with D unresolved. The CDR3 is 16 residues long. Trimming stripped 0 bases from V and 1 base from J, with 11 bases between. Germline assignment: CDR1 SGHRS and CDR2 YFSETQ.

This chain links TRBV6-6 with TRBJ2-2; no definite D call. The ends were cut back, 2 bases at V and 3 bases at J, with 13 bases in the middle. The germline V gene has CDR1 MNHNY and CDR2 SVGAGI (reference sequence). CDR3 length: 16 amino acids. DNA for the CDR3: TGTGCCAGCAGTTACCCGGCCCGGGTTGACACCGGGGAGCTGTTTTTT. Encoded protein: CASSYPARVDTGELFF.

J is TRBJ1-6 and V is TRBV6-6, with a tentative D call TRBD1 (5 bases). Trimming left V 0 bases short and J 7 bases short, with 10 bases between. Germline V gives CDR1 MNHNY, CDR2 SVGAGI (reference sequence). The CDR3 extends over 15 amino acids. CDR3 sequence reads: CASSYSGQENSPLHF. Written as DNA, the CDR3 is TGTGCCAGCAGTTACTCGGGGCAGGAGAATTCACCCCTCCACTTT.

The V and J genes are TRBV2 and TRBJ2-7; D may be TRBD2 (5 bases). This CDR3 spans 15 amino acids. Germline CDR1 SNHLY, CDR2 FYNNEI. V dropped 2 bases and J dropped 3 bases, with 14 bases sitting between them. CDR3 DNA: TGTGCCAGCAGTGAATGGCGGGCCGGGGACTACGAGCAGTACTTC. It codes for CASSEWRAGDYEQYF.

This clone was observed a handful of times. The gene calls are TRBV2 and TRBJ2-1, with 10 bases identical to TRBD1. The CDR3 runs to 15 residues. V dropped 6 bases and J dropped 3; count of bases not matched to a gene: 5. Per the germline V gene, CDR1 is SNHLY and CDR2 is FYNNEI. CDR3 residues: CASRQDRGHYNEQFF. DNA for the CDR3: TGTGCCAGCAGGCAAGACAGGGGGCACTACAATGAGCAGTTCTTC.

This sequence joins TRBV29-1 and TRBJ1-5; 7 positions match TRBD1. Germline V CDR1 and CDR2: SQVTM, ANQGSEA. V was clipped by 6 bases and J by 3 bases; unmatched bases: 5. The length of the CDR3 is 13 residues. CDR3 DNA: TGCAGCGTCCAGGACAGGAACAATCAGCCCCAGCATTTT. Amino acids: CSVQDRNNQPQHF.

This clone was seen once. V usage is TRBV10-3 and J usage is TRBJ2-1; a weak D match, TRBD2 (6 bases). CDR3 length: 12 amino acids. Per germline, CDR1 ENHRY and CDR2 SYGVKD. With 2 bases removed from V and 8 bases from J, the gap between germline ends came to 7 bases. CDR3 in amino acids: CAISEIADEQFF. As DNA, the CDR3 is TGTGCCATCAGTGAGATAGCGGATGAGCAGTTCTTC.

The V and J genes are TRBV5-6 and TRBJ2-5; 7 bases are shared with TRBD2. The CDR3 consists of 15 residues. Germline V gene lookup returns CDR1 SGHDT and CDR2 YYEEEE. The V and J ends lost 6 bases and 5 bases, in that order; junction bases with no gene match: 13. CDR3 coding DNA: TGTGCCAGCACCCGGACCGCGGGAGTTCGGGAGACCCAGTACTTC. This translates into CASTRTAGVRETQYF.

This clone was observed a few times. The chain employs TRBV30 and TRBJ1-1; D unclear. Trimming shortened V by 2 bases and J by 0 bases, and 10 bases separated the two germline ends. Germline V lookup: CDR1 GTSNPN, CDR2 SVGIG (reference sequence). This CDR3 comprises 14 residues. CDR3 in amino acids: CAWSRGYLNTEAFF. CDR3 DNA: TGTGCCTGGAGTCGGGGATATTTGAACACTGAAGCTTTCTTT.